These 29 T cell receptor beta chains came from one sample sequenced in a study of blood T cell repertoires in COVID-19. Repertoires were generated with immunoSEQ multiplex PCR, while TCRdb's copy carries only in-frame clones and drops some. The sample has some 150,000 clones, 85% to 90% seen once. The specimen was peripheral blood. The source of these receptors is a man aged 50 to 60 with active or convalescent COVID-19.

The chain links TRBV9 to TRBJ2-1; 8 bases agree with TRBD1. The germline CDR1 and CDR2 sequences are SGDLS and YYNGEE. This CDR3 is 15 amino acids long. J was trimmed by 3 bases and V by 4 bases; bases with no gene match: 6. CDR3 bases: TGTGCCAGCAGCCAAAGGACAGGGTTCTACAATGAGCAGTTCTTC. Translation: CASSQRTGFYNEQFF.

V gene TRBV5-6 combines with J gene TRBJ2-7; D might be TRBD1 (6 bases). Germline V gives CDR1 SGHDT, CDR2 YYEEEE. The germline V and J ends were trimmed by 4 bases and 4 bases, with 21 bases remaining between them. The length of the CDR3 is 16 residues. The CDR3 nucleotides are TGTGCCAGCAGCCTACTAGACAGGACTCCCCCGTACGAGCAGTACTTC. It specifies CASSLLDRTPPYEQYF.

The chain couples TRBV30 to TRBJ1-5; D is possibly TRBD1 (5 bases). Germline loops: CDR1 GTSNPN, CDR2 SVGIG (reference sequence). V dropped 0 bases and J dropped 4 bases, with 7 bases sitting between them. This CDR3 is 13 amino acids long. This CDR3 reads CAWSVDSNQPQHF. DNA of the CDR3: TGTGCCTGGAGTGTTGACAGTAATCAGCCCCAGCATTTT. Supplemented by reference TRBV30 and TRBJ1-5, the full variable domain reads SQTIHQWPATLVQPVGSPLSLECTVEGTSNPNLYWYRQAAGRGLQLLFYSVGIGQISSEVPQNLSASRPQDRQFILSSKKLLLSDSGFYLCAWSVDSNQPQHFGDGTRLSIL.

This clone has just a few counts. The V call is TRBV6-1, the J call TRBJ1-5; 8 bases align to TRBD1. This CDR3 contains 17 residues. The germline V gene encodes CDR1 MNHNS and CDR2 SASEGT. Losses at the gene ends were 4 bases for V and 8 bases for J; bases not matched to a gene: 16. The CDR3: CASSASGGAVVREPQHF. For the CDR3, the DNA is TGTGCCAGCAGTGCCTCAGGGGGCGCGGTGGTTAGGGAGCCCCAGCATTTT.

The chain recombines TRBV10-3 with TRBJ1-2, with 8 bases identical to TRBD1. The germline gives CDR1 ENHRY, CDR2 SYGVKD. J gave up 4 bases and V 6 bases, and 7 bases lay outside the gene matches. The CDR3 has 14 residues. In DNA form, the CDR3 reads TGTGCCATCAGCTCCGGGACAGGAGTCTATGGCTACACCTTC. Translated, it gives CAISSGTGVYGYTF.

The chain uses TRBV6-5 and TRBJ1-6; D uncertain. In germline, CDR1 is MNHEY, CDR2 SVGAGI. The CDR3 length is 15 residues. Trimming removed 5 bases from V and 10 bases from J, with 18 bases in between. CDR3 in amino acids: CASSPRGLKRSPLHF. The CDR3 nucleotides are TGTGCCAGCAGTCCGAGAGGGCTCAAGCGATCACCCCTCCACTTT.

The chain has TRBV7-3 and TRBJ2-2, with D tentatively TRBD1 (5 bases). Germline CDR1 SGHTA, CDR2 FQGTGA. This CDR3 comprises 14 residues. Trimming pared 2 bases from V and 1 base from J, leaving 5 bases between. Written as DNA, the CDR3 is TGTGCCAGCAGCTTAGACAGGAACACCGGGGAGCTGTTTTTT. Translating it yields CASSLDRNTGELFF. Based on the CDR3 plus reference TRBV7-3 and TRBJ2-2, the full variable domain is GAGVSQTPSNKVTEKGKYVELRCDPISGHTALYWYRQSLGQGPEFLIYFQGTGAADDSGLPNDRFFAVRPEGSVSTLKIQRTERGDSAVYLCASSLDRNTGELFFGEGSRLTVL.

This rearrangement joins TRBV29-1 to TRBJ1-1, with 9 bases that match TRBD1. The CDR3 extends over 12 amino acids. V lost 7 bases to trimming and J lost 6 bases; unmatched junction nucleotides: 6. Germline-derived CDR1 and CDR2 are SQVTM and ANQGSEA. This CDR3 is CSAPGQGAEAFF. In DNA form, the CDR3 reads TGCAGCGCACCGGGACAGGGAGCTGAAGCTTTCTTT.

CDR3 sequence (DNA): TGTGCCAGCAGCCGCCGGGTGGATAGGCCTACGCAGTATTTT. This translates into CASSRRVDRPTQYF. The chain recombines TRBV3-1 (or the pseudogene TRBV3-2) with TRBJ2-3, with unresolved D. The V gene's germline CDR1 is LGHDT and CDR2 YNNKEL (reference sequence). The CDR3 sequence is 14 residues long. V shed 4 bases and J shed 8 bases, with 16 bases lying between them.

The chain carries TRBV20-1 and TRBJ1-6; 10 nucleotides match TRBD1. Germline values: CDR1 DFQATT, CDR2 SNEGSKA (reference sequence). V dropped 3 bases and J dropped 8; count of bases not matched to a gene: 10. This CDR3 has 16 residues. CDR3 coding DNA: TGCAGTGCTAGTAAACAGGACAGGGGGAATTATTCACCCCTCCACTTT. Translated, it gives CSASKQDRGNYSPLHF.

This clone has a single count. V gene TRBV7-2 combines with J gene TRBJ2-3; 8 bases are shared with TRBD2. CDR1 and CDR2 (germline): SGHTA, FQGNSA. This CDR3 region has 16 residues. V lost 4 bases, J lost 2 bases, and 8 bases stayed unmatched. CDR3 amino acids: CASSSARGRYTDTQYF. The CDR3 DNA follows: TGTGCCAGCAGCTCCGCCCGCGGGAGGTACACAGATACGCAGTATTTT.

The chain is built from TRBV29-1 and TRBJ1-1; 11 bases agree with TRBD1. With V trimmed by 4 bases and J by 5 bases, 3 bases remained unmatched. This CDR3 contains 13 residues. The germline gives CDR1 SQVTM, CDR2 ANQGSEA. Here the CDR3 reads CSVVGQGVTEAFF. CDR3 coding DNA: TGCAGCGTTGTGGGACAGGGGGTTACTGAAGCTTTCTTT.

The chain links TRBV6-5 to TRBJ1-1; D gene unclear. The CDR3 runs 14 residues. With 4 bases removed from V and 5 bases from J, the gap between germline ends came to 14 bases. Germline V lookup: CDR1 MNHEY, CDR2 SVGAGI. The DNA for the CDR3 is TGTGCCAGCAGTTCCCCGGGAGGAAAAACTGAAGCTTTCTTT. This codes for CASSSPGGKTEAFF.

The rearrangement joins TRBV7-9 to TRBJ2-7; 7 nucleotides agree with TRBD2. The CDR3 covers 16 residues. After removal of 7 bases from V and 3 bases from J, the junction contained 15 bases not matched to a gene. Germline CDR1 and CDR2: SEHNR and FQNEAQ (reference sequence). CDR3 protein: CASNIFDWGRDYEQYF. The CDR3 bases are TGTGCCAGCAATATTTTCGATTGGGGGAGGGACTACGAGCAGTACTTC.

V is TRBV6-5 and J is TRBJ2-2; D may be TRBD2 (6 bases). The CDR3 length is 14 residues. Germline V gene data show CDR1 as MNHEY and CDR2 as SVGAGI. The V end lost 6 bases, the J end lost 2 bases, and 10 bases lay between the germline ends. The CDR3 sequence is CASSRDLNTGELFF. Here the CDR3 DNA reads TGTGCCAGCAGCCGGGACTTAAACACCGGGGAGCTGTTTTTT.

CDR3 residues: CASSQSVSEQYF. Here the CDR3 DNA reads TGTGCCAGCAGCCAATCGGTATCCGAGCAGTACTTC. This chain links TRBV3-1 (or the pseudogene TRBV3-2) with TRBJ2-7, with D unresolved. Germline lookup yields CDR1 LGHDT and CDR2 YNNKEL (reference sequence). The CDR3 is 12 residues long. The V and J ends lost 2 bases and 6 bases respectively, with 8 bases between them.

The rearrangement uses TRBV6-1 and TRBJ2-1; no firm D call. The CDR3 has 15 amino acids. V shed 6 bases and J shed 0 bases, with 12 bases lying between them. CDR1 is MNHNS and CDR2 is SASEGT in the germline V gene. For the CDR3, the DNA is TGTGCCAGCAGGTTAGAGGAGAGCTCCTACAATGAGCAGTTCTTC. Its translation is CASRLEESSYNEQFF.

The V call is TRBV7-9, the J call TRBJ1-1, with a possible D match to TRBD1 (5 bases). The CDR3 is made up of 15 amino acids. The V gene's germline CDR1 is SEHNR and CDR2 FQNEAQ (reference sequence). V shed 6 bases and J shed 1 base, with 15 bases lying between them. The CDR3 DNA reads TGTGCCAGCAGTCGACTCGGGGGGAAGAACACTGAAGCTTTCTTT. Its translation is CASSRLGGKNTEAFF.

The chain uses TRBV2 and TRBJ1-5; 9 bases line up with TRBD1. This CDR3 contains 16 residues. Germline CDR1 is SNHLY and CDR2 is FYNNEI. V was pared by 6 bases and J by 5 bases, with 11 bases of the junction left unmatched. The CDR3 spells CASRRDRALGDQPQHF. The CDR3, as DNA: TGTGCCAGCAGGAGGGACAGGGCACTTGGGGATCAGCCCCAGCATTTT. The variable domain in full, completed from reference TRBV2 and TRBJ1-5, reads EPEVTQTPSHQVTQMGQEVILRCVPISNHLYFYWYRQILGQKVEFLVSFYNNEISEKSEIFDDQFSVERPDGSNFTLKIRSTKLEDSAMYFCASRRDRALGDQPQHFGDGTRLSIL.

V usage is TRBV24-1 and J usage is TRBJ2-5; a possible D gene is TRBD1 (6 bases). V lost 3 bases, J lost 7 bases, and 17 bases lay in between. CDR1 is KGHDR, CDR2 SFDVKD, per germline. This CDR3 has 15 residues. In nucleotides, the CDR3 is TGTGCCACCAGTGATGGTCGGGACATCAAAAGGACCCAGTACTTC. It yields the protein CATSDGRDIKRTQYF.

This clone appeared a single time. The gene calls are TRBV18 and TRBJ2-1; D possibly corresponds to TRBD2 (5 bases). This CDR3 is 14 amino acids long. Germline V gene sequence: CDR1 KGHSH, CDR2 LQKENI. The V and J ends lost 0 bases and 4 bases respectively, with 7 bases between them. The CDR3: CASSPPGSYNEQFF. The CDR3 DNA reads as TGTGCCAGCTCACCACCGGGGAGTTACAATGAGCAGTTCTTC.

This clone has only a few counts. J is TRBJ1-4 and V is TRBV2, with D perhaps matching TRBD1 (6 bases). The CDR3 runs to 17 residues. Germline V gene lookup returns CDR1 SNHLY and CDR2 FYNNEI. V was cut by 8 bases and J by 0 bases, with 19 bases left in between. In DNA, the CDR3 is TGTGCCAGCGTCTCCGGGACACTCGTTGCAACTAATGAAAAACTGTTTTTT. As protein: CASVSGTLVATNEKLFF.

This chain uses TRBV5-4 with TRBJ2-5; 7 positions agree with TRBD1. CDR1 SGHNT and CDR2 YYREEE come from the germline V gene (reference sequence). The CDR3 has 14 residues. J was trimmed by 5 bases and V by 2 bases; bases with no gene match: 6. Here the CDR3 DNA reads TGTGCCAGCAGCTTACCGGGACAGAAGGAGACCCAGTACTTC. This codes for CASSLPGQKETQYF.

This sequence joins TRBV7-2 and TRBJ2-7; a possible D gene is TRBD1 (6 bases). Per germline, CDR1 SGHTA and CDR2 FQGNSA. Trimming stripped 4 bases from V and 0 bases from J, with 10 bases between. The CDR3 is 14 residues long. DNA for the CDR3: TGTGCCAGCAGCTCGGGACACTTCTCCTACGAGCAGTACTTC. Its translation is CASSSGHFSYEQYF.

This clone was seen only once. The gene calls are TRBV3-1 (or the pseudogene TRBV3-2) and TRBJ2-7, with unresolved D. Trimming cost V 2 bases and J 2 bases, with 4 bases left between them. CDR3 size: 12 residues. Germline V gene data show CDR1 as LGHDT and CDR2 as YNNKEL (reference sequence). CDR3 in amino acids: CASSQLTYEQYF. The CDR3 DNA is TGTGCCAGCAGCCAACTAACCTACGAGCAGTACTTC.

This chain joins TRBV5-4 and TRBJ1-6, with TRBD1 as a possible D gene (6 bases). The CDR3 spans 17 residues. V lost 0 bases, J lost 9 bases, and 19 bases lay in between. Per germline, CDR1 SGHNT and CDR2 YYREEE (reference sequence). The CDR3 DNA reads as TGTGCCAGCAGCTTGGCTTTTGGCAGGGGAAACGCTTCACCCCTCCACTTT. Its protein product is CASSLAFGRGNASPLHF.

The rearrangement joins TRBV28 to TRBJ2-1; the match to TRBD1 covers 7 bases. The germline gives CDR1 MDHEN, CDR2 SYDVKM. V lost 3 bases to trimming and J lost 2 bases; unmatched junction nucleotides: 4. This CDR3 is built from 15 residues. The CDR3, as DNA: TGTGCCAGCAGTTTTCAGGGGGTTACCTACAATGAGCAGTTCTTC. Translated, it gives CASSFQGVTYNEQFF.

This chain connects TRBV7-9 to TRBJ2-7; TRBD1 aligns across 7 bases. This CDR3 is built from 13 residues. The germline V gene encodes CDR1 SEHNR and CDR2 FQNEAQ (reference sequence). The V and J ends lost 5 bases and 4 bases, in that order; junction bases with no gene match: 5. CDR3 region: CASSHGTAYEQYF. For the CDR3, the DNA is TGTGCCAGCAGCCATGGGACAGCATACGAGCAGTACTTC.

V usage is TRBV5-1 and J usage is TRBJ2-2; TRBD2 matches at 10 bases. The CDR3 loop spans 17 amino acids. V lost 2 bases and J lost 1; bases outside the gene matches: 5. The germline CDR1 and CDR2 sequences are SGHRS and YFSETQ. For the CDR3, the DNA is TGCGCCAGCAGCTTAGGGGGACTAGCGTTGAACACCGGGGAGCTGTTTTTT. This translates into CASSLGGLALNTGELFF.